Sequencing of this T cell receptor beta chain was carried out in a study of blood T cells in healthy people across ages. Per individual sample, total RNA of at least 5.5 micrograms was extracted. This clonotype appeared a few times. Germline V gives CDR1 SQVTM, CDR2 ANQGSEA. The CDR3 covers 14 residues. Combining a sample-barcoded 5' primer with a J-beta primer mix, a second PCR ran for 7 to 11 cycles. Researchers report that a template-switch adaptor with 12 random nucleotides tagged each cDNA molecule. TCRdb re-called the 5' RACE reads through MiXCR, storing one row per CDR3 protein. Of roughly 680,000 distinct CDR3 sequences listed, under 25% are singletons.

The sequence derives from a man aged 70 or older in good health. The sequenced material came from blood. The V call is TRBV29-1, the J call TRBJ2-5; weak D call: TRBD2 (6 bases). TRBJ2-1 explains the end of the DNA better; the J call may be wrong. The CDR3 DNA is TGCAGCGTTCCGGGTAGCGGTAACCTCAATGAGCAGTTCTTC. Translated: CSVPGSGNLNEQFF.